The 7 T cell receptor beta chains presented below share a single source sample, sequenced in a study of T cell responses to AZD1222 COVID-19 vaccine. The protocol was immunoSEQ multiplex PCR, while the TCRdb copy is restricted to in-frame clones and leaves out a portion. This sample has some 110,000 clones, with around 83% found just once. Sequencing was performed on peripheral blood, taken 28 days after the second AZD1222 dose. The receptors come from an adult who received the AZD1222 COVID-19 vaccine.

The chain combines TRBV6-5 with TRBJ1-2, with unresolved D. Trimming shortened V by 8 bases and J by 3 bases, and 13 bases separated the two germline ends. Germline V gene sequence: CDR1 MNHEY, CDR2 SVGAGI. The length of the CDR3 is 13 residues. The CDR3 DNA reads as TGTGCCAGCCGAGGGCGTATGGACTATGGCTACACCTTC. It is translated as CASRGRMDYGYTF.

The chain couples TRBV6-5 to TRBJ1-3; 9 bases agree with TRBD1. CDR3 length: 14 residues. V trimming: 7 bases; J trimming: 2 bases; junction bases outside the gene matches: 3. CDR1 and CDR2 (germline): MNHEY, SVGAGI. CDR3 residues: CASTGQGAGNTIYF. As DNA, the CDR3 is TGTGCCAGCACGGGACAGGGCGCTGGAAACACCATATATTTT.

CDR3 DNA: TGTGCCAGCAGATACCCGGAGAATACAGGGAACACTGAAGCTTTCTTT. As protein: CASRYPENTGNTEAFF. The V and J genes are TRBV6-5 and TRBJ1-1; a weak D match, TRBD1 (5 bases). CDR3 size: 16 residues. The germline V gene encodes CDR1 MNHEY and CDR2 SVGAGI. Trimming removed 6 bases from V and 1 base from J, with 18 bases in between.

The J gene is TRBJ2-5, the V gene TRBV10-3; TRBD2 matches 7 bases. This CDR3 spans 14 amino acids. With 5 bases clipped from V and 3 bases from J, the junction kept 6 bases outside the gene matches. Germline CDR1 is ENHRY and CDR2 is SYGVKD. The CDR3 spells CAISRRAGEETQYF. The DNA of the CDR3 is TGTGCCATCAGTAGGCGGGCGGGGGAAGAGACCCAGTACTTC.

The gene calls are TRBV24-1 and TRBJ2-3; 8 bases align to TRBD1. The CDR3 has 16 residues. CDR1 KGHDR and CDR2 SFDVKD come from the germline V gene. Trimming removed 4 bases from V and 1 base from J; junction bases left unmatched: 6. The CDR3 bases are TGTGCCACCAGTGACTCGACAGGGGCCCGCACAGATACGCAGTATTTT. Residues: CATSDSTGARTDTQYF.

The chain uses TRBV5-1 and TRBJ1-6, with D maybe TRBD1 (6 bases). Trimming cost V 0 bases and J 7 bases, with 14 bases left between them. The CDR3 spans 16 residues. Germline CDR1 is SGHRS and CDR2 is YFSETQ. The CDR3 nucleotides read TGCGCCAGCAGCTTGGAGTTGGGGGCCCTGAATTCACCCCTCCACTTT. It translates to CASSLELGALNSPLHF.

This chain joins TRBV29-1 and TRBJ1-1; D is uncertain. The CDR3 runs 11 residues. Germline V gives CDR1 SQVTM, CDR2 ANQGSEA. V lost 6 bases to trimming and J lost 4 bases, with 9 bases between them. The CDR3: CSVVVSTEAFF. The CDR3 DNA reads TGCAGCGTAGTTGTCAGCACTGAAGCTTTCTTT.